The 27 T cell receptor beta chains listed next were all sequenced from one sample in a study of cytomegalovirus exposure and HLA in healthy donors. 60 Vbeta and 13 Jbeta primers were used in PCR. The table came from immunoSEQ multiplex PCR; TCRdb's copy has only in-frame clones and leaves some out. This sample contains about 48,000 clones. Sequencing input: PBMCs. All receptors derive from a woman aged 35 to 49 in good health and CMV-seronegative.

The chain uses TRBV6-5 and TRBJ2-7; 10 nucleotides match TRBD1. Germline CDR1 is MNHEY and CDR2 is SVGAGI. The CDR3 sequence is 14 residues long. The ends lost 5 bases at V and 3 bases at J; junction bases unmatched: 4. The CDR3: CASSPGTGDYEQYF. CDR3 sequence (DNA): TGTGCCAGCAGTCCCGGGACAGGGGACTACGAGCAGTACTTC.

The rearrangement uses TRBV4-2 and TRBJ2-6, with TRBD2 as a possible D gene (5 bases). CDR3 size: 16 residues. V was shortened by 0 bases and J by 2 bases, with 8 bases between the two germline ends. From germline, CDR1 is LGHNA and CDR2 YNFKEQ. CDR3 coding DNA: TGTGCCAGCAGCCAAGATATCGGGACTGGGGCCAACGTCCTGACTTTC. Protein product: CASSQDIGTGANVLTF.

The V and J genes are TRBV30 and TRBJ2-1; TRBD2 agrees at 13 bases. Germline trimming cut 1 base from V and 1 base from J; bases unmatched to any gene: 13. The CDR3 has 20 amino acids. CDR1 and CDR2 (germline): GTSNPN, SVGIG (reference sequence). In DNA, the CDR3 is TGTGCCTGGAGTGGGTGGGCCGGAACTAGCGGGAGGGTATCCTACAATGAGCAGTTCTTC. Translation gives CAWSGWAGTSGRVSYNEQFF.

This sequence joins TRBV29-1 and TRBJ2-3, with a tentative D call TRBD2 (6 bases). V dropped 6 bases and J dropped 3 bases, with 10 bases sitting between them. Germline CDR1 SQVTM, CDR2 ANQGSEA. CDR3 length: 12 residues. The CDR3 loop is CSVKGTTDTQYF. The CDR3 DNA reads TGCAGCGTCAAGGGGACTACAGATACGCAGTATTTT.

The rearrangement uses TRBV11-1 and TRBJ2-5; D is uncertain. The DNA end is a closer match to TRBJ2-7, so the J assignment may be wrong. Germline lookup yields CDR1 SGHAT and CDR2 FQDESV (reference sequence). This CDR3 comprises 12 residues. The DNA of the CDR3 is TGTGCCAGCAGCTTAGCGAACCACGAGCAGTACTTC. This gives the protein CASSLANHEQYF.

The CDR3 region has the DNA TGTGCCAGCAGTTACTGGGGCACAGGGGGCAGCGAGCAGTACTTC. Its protein is CASSYWGTGGSEQYF. This sequence joins TRBV6-6 and TRBJ2-7, with 9 bases matching TRBD1. V dropped 1 base and J dropped 6; count of bases not matched to a gene: 7. Per the germline V gene, CDR1 is MNHNY and CDR2 is SVGAGI (reference sequence). The CDR3 loop spans 15 amino acids.

The rearrangement links TRBV5-6 to TRBJ1-2; D gene unclear. This CDR3 is built from 16 residues. Trimming shortened V by 3 bases and J by 2 bases, and 17 bases separated the two germline ends. Germline values: CDR1 SGHDT, CDR2 YYEEEE. The CDR3 DNA follows: TGTGCCAGCAGCTGGAGGTTCAGGCCGGGAAACTATGGCTACACCTTC. Amino acids: CASSWRFRPGNYGYTF.

To note about this clone: Its ends do not fully match the called genes, so a read error is possible. The sample holds other DNA sequences that translate to the same CDR3. This rearrangement joins TRBV18 to TRBJ2-1; D is ambiguous. Germline V gene sequence: CDR1 KGHSH, CDR2 LQKENI. This CDR3 spans 16 amino acids. The CDR3 here is CASSPQVVTSDNEQFF. CDR3 coding DNA: TGTGCCAGCTCACCTCAGGTAGTAACCTCCGACAATGAGCAGTTCTTC.

V gene TRBV6-6 combines with J gene TRBJ1-6; 8 bases map to TRBD1. The CDR3 contains 14 residues. The V segment lost 6 bases and the J segment 7 bases; nucleotides outside the gene matches: 5. Germline V gene lookup returns CDR1 MNHNY and CDR2 SVGAGI (reference sequence). CDR3 nucleotide sequence: TGTGCCAGCAGGACCCAGGGGGCAAATTCACCCCTCCACTTT. Translated: CASRTQGANSPLHF.

The rearrangement uses TRBV30 and TRBJ1-1; D not certain. The V end was cut by 4 bases, the J end by 0 bases, with 9 bases between. The CDR3 is 13 residues long. Germline V gene lookup returns CDR1 GTSNPN and CDR2 SVGIG (reference sequence). The CDR3 DNA is TGTGCCTGGACCGGGTCCATGAACACTGAAGCTTTCTTT. Translation gives CAWTGSMNTEAFF.

The gene calls are TRBV29-1 and TRBJ1-4; 8 bases fit TRBD1. The CDR3 is 13 residues long. The junction had 9 bases not matched to a gene; V was cut back by 4 bases and J by 11 bases. Germline assignment: CDR1 SQVTM and CDR2 ANQGSEA. The CDR3 DNA sequence: TGCAGCGTTGGTGAGACAGGGGAAGGGAAACTGTTTTTT. It encodes CSVGETGEGKLFF.

The rearrangement links TRBV28 to TRBJ2-2; 11 nucleotides agree with TRBD2. V lost 6 bases and J lost 5; bases outside the gene matches: 5. CDR1 and CDR2 from the germline V gene are MDHEN and SYDVKM. The CDR3 totals 15 residues. CDR3 amino acids: CASSALAGGTGELFF. The CDR3 DNA sequence: TGTGCCAGCAGCGCGCTAGCGGGAGGTACCGGGGAGCTGTTTTTT.

The genes are TRBV30 and TRBJ1-2; maybe TRBD1 (6 bases). Trimming removed 8 bases at V and 4 bases at J, with 23 bases between. The germline V gene encodes CDR1 GTSNPN and CDR2 SVGIG (reference sequence). This CDR3 is 15 amino acids long. The CDR3 sequence is CAGEGGGGNGYGYTF. The CDR3 coding sequence is TGTGCCGGGGAGGGGGGGGGCGGAAACGGCTATGGCTACACCTTC.

The chain combines TRBV10-3 with TRBJ1-6, with 10 bases matching TRBD1. This CDR3 region has 13 residues. The trim removed 10 bases at V and 8 bases at J, leaving 5 bases unmatched. Germline lookup yields CDR1 ENHRY and CDR2 SYGVKD. Here the CDR3 DNA reads TGTGCCACCAAGGGGACAGGGGATTCACCCCTCCACTTT. It specifies CATKGTGDSPLHF.

V usage is TRBV5-1 and J usage is TRBJ1-4, with D possibly being TRBD1 (6 bases). CDR3 length: 14 residues. Per germline, CDR1 SGHRS and CDR2 YFSETQ. Deletions cut 2 bases from V and 5 bases from J, with 10 bases between. CDR3 in DNA: TGCGCCAGCAGCTTACAGGGCCCAAATGAAAAACTGTTTTTT. It codes for CASSLQGPNEKLFF.

The chain combines TRBV5-1 with TRBJ2-1, with 8 bases that match TRBD1. The junction had 15 bases not matched to a gene; V was cut back by 6 bases and J by 7 bases. The CDR3 sequence is 16 residues long. CDR1 and CDR2 (germline): SGHRS, YFSETQ. In DNA form, the CDR3 reads TGCGCCAGCAATCATCGTCATGGGACAGGAGTGAATGAGCAGTTCTTC. It encodes CASNHRHGTGVNEQFF.

This rearrangement joins TRBV7-3 to TRBJ2-1; 8 bases map to TRBD2. V trimming: 5 bases; J trimming: 3 bases; junction bases outside the gene matches: 6. CDR1 is SGHTA, CDR2 FQGTGA, per germline. The CDR3 totals 15 residues. CDR3 in amino acids: CASSPTGTSYNEQFF. In DNA form, the CDR3 reads TGTGCCAGCAGCCCCACCGGGACTAGCTACAATGAGCAGTTCTTC.

The chain combines TRBV4-3 with TRBJ2-1; 8 nucleotides line up with TRBD2. CDR1 is LGHNA and CDR2 is YSLEER in the germline V gene. CDR3 length: 15 residues. Trimming removed 1 base from V and 2 bases from J; junction bases left unmatched: 1. The CDR3: CASSQGSGAYNEQFF. CDR3 in DNA: TGCGCCAGCAGCCAAGGTAGCGGGGCCTACAATGAGCAGTTCTTC.

CDR3 bases: TGTGCCAGTAGTAAGACCGGGGCGGGGATCAATCAGCCCCAGCATTTT. It yields the protein CASSKTGAGINQPQHF. This rearrangement joins TRBV19 to TRBJ1-5; D is perhaps TRBD1 (5 bases). Looked up from germline, CDR1 is LNHDA and CDR2 is SQIVND (reference sequence). V was shortened by 4 bases and J by 3 bases, with 16 bases between the two germline ends. This CDR3 has 16 residues. Combining the CDR3 with reference TRBV19 and TRBJ1-5 gives the whole variable domain DGGITQSPKYLFRKEGQNVTLSCEQNLNHDAMYWYRQDPGQGLRLIYYSQIVNDFQKGDIAEGYSVSREKKESFPLTVTSAQKNPTAFYLCASSKTGAGINQPQHFGDGTRLSIL.

The V call is TRBV6-5, the J call TRBJ2-4; 9 nucleotides agree with TRBD2. The CDR3 loop spans 15 amino acids. CDR1 is MNHEY and CDR2 is SVGAGI in the germline V gene. V dropped 7 bases and J dropped 0; count of bases not matched to a gene: 4. This CDR3 reads CASKGLASAKNIQYF. CDR3 coding DNA: TGTGCCAGCAAAGGACTAGCGTCAGCCAAAAACATTCAGTACTTC.

The gene calls are TRBV19 and TRBJ2-7; 9 bases agree with TRBD2. Germline CDR1 is LNHDA and CDR2 is SQIVND (reference sequence). The V gene end was trimmed by 6 bases and the J gene end by 3 bases; junction bases not matched to a gene: 3. This CDR3 spans 13 amino acids. The CDR3 loop reads CASRVAGDYEQYF. The CDR3 DNA follows: TGTGCCAGTAGAGTAGCGGGAGACTACGAGCAGTACTTC.

The chain recombines TRBV11-1 with TRBJ2-1, with TRBD1 matching over 9 bases. Germline CDR1 reads SGHAT; CDR2 reads FQDESV (reference sequence). The CDR3 totals 17 residues. The V and J ends lost 5 bases and 0 bases, in that order; junction bases with no gene match: 8. The CDR3 DNA reads TGTGCCAGCAGCATAAGATGGACAGGGGACTCCTACAATGAGCAGTTCTTC. Amino acid sequence: CASSIRWTGDSYNEQFF. Supplemented by reference TRBV11-1 and TRBJ2-1, the full variable domain reads EAEVAQSPRYKITEKSQAVAFWCDPISGHATLYWYRQILGQGPELLVQFQDESVVDDSQLPKDRFSAERLKGVDSTLKIQPAELGDSAMYLCASSIRWTGDSYNEQFFGPGTRLTVL.

The chain is built from TRBV18 and TRBJ2-5; D might be TRBD2 (5 bases). Deletions cut 2 bases from V and 5 bases from J, with 21 bases between. Germline V gene sequence: CDR1 KGHSH, CDR2 LQKENI. The CDR3 has 17 amino acids. The CDR3 reads CASSPAGIAGSQETQYF. CDR3 DNA: TGTGCCAGCTCACCAGCTGGAATCGCGGGCAGTCAGGAGACCCAGTACTTC.

V is TRBV4-1 and J is TRBJ2-1; 11 positions agree with TRBD2. This CDR3 spans 18 amino acids. CDR1 is MGHRA, CDR2 YSYEKL, per germline. The junction had 16 bases not matched to a gene; V was cut back by 4 bases and J by 8 bases. For the CDR3, the DNA is TGCGCCAGCAGCCGAAGGGGTAGCGGGGGGGGCCGGGGTGATGAGCAGTTCTTC. Amino acids: CASSRRGSGGGRGDEQFF.

The V gene is TRBV27, the J gene TRBJ1-1; no definite D call. Trimming removed 9 bases from V and 2 bases from J, with 16 bases in between. Germline CDR1 and CDR2: MNHEY and SMNVEV (reference sequence). The length of the CDR3 is 14 residues. This CDR3 is CASKGGAPNTEAFF. Here the CDR3 DNA reads TGTGCCAGTAAAGGAGGAGCGCCTAACACTGAAGCTTTCTTT.

The chain recombines TRBV6-5 with TRBJ1-5, with D hard to call. Trimming stripped 6 bases from V and 3 bases from J, with 15 bases between. This CDR3 is built from 15 residues. In germline, CDR1 is MNHEY, CDR2 SVGAGI. CDR3 DNA sequence: TGTGCCAGCAGACAAAGTTCGGGAGACAATCAGCCCCAGCATTTT. Translated, it gives CASRQSSGDNQPQHF.

The chain uses TRBV5-1 and TRBJ1-1; D remains unclear. Trimming took 1 base from V and 1 from J, leaving 11 bases between them. The length of the CDR3 is 15 residues. The germline CDR1 and CDR2 sequences are SGHRS and YFSETQ. CDR3: CASSLLFVSNTEAFF. CDR3 in DNA: TGCGCCAGCAGCTTGTTGTTTGTATCGAACACTGAAGCTTTCTTT. Variable domain in full (rest from reference TRBV5-1 and TRBJ1-1): KAGVTQTPRYLIKTRGQQVTLSCSPISGHRSVSWYQQTPGQGLQFLFEYFSETQRNKGNFPGRFSGRQFSNSRSEMNVSTLELGDSALYLCASSLLFVSNTEAFFGQGTRLTVV.